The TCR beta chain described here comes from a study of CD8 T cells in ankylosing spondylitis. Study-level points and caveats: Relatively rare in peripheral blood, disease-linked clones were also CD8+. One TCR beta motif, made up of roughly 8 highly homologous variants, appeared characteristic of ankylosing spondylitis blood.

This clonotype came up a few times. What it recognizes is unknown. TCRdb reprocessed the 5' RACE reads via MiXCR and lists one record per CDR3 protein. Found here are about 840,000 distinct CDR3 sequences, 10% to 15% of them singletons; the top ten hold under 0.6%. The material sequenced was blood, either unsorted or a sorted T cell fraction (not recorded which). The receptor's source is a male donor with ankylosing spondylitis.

The CDR3 coding sequence is TGTGCCAGCACCGAGAGGCCAGGGTGGGGCTATGGAAACACCATATATTTT. Its protein is CASTERPGWGYGNTIYF. This chain links TRBV12-3 or TRBV12-4 with TRBJ1-3; a possible D gene is TRBD1 (5 bases). The CDR3 consists of 17 residues. Trimming removed 7 bases at V and 3 bases at J, with 22 bases between.